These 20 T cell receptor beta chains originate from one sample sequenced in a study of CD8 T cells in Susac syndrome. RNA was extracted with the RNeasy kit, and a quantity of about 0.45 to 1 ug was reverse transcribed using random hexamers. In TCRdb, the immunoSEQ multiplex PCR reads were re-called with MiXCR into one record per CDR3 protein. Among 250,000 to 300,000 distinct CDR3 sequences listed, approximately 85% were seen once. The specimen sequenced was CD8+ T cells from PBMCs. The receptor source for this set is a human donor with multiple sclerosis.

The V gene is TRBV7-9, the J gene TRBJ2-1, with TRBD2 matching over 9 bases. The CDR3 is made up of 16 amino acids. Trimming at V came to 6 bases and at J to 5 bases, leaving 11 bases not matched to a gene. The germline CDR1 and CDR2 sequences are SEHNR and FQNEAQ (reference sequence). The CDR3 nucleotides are TGTGCCAGCAGTAGTACCGGGACTAGCCTCAACAATGAGCAGTTCTTC. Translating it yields CASSSTGTSLNNEQFF.

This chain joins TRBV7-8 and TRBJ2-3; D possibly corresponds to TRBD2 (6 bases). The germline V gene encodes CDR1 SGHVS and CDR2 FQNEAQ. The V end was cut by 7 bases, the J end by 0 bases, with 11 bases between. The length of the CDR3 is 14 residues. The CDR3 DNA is TGTGCCAGCACCGCGGGATCTAGCACAGATACGCAGTATTTT. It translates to CASTAGSSTDTQYF.

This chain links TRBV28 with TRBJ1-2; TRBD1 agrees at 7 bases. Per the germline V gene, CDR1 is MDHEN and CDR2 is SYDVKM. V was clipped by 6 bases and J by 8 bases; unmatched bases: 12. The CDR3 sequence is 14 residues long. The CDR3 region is CASRLDRWTQGYTF. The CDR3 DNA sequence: TGTGCCAGCAGGTTGGACAGGTGGACACAAGGCTACACCTTC.

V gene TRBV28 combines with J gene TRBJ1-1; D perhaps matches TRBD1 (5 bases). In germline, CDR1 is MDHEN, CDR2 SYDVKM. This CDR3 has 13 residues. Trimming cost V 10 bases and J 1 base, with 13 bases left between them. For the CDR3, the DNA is TGTGCCACCGAGGGACTCGCGAACACTGAAGCTTTCTTT. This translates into CATEGLANTEAFF.

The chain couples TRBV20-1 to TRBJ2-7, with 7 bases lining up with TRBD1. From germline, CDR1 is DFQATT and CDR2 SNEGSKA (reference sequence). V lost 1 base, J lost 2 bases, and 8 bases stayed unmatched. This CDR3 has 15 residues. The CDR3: CSARVPTGIPYEQYF. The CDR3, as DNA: TGCAGTGCTAGAGTTCCGACAGGGATCCCCTACGAGCAGTACTTC.

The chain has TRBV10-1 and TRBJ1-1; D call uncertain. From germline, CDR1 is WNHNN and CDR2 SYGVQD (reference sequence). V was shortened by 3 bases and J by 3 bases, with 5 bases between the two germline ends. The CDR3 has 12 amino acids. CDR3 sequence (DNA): TGCGCCAGCAGTGACCCGGACACTGAAGCTTTCTTT. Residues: CASSDPDTEAFF.

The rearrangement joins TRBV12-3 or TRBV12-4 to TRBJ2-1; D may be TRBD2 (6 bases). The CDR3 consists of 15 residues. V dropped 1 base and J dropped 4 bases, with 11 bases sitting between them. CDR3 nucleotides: TGTGCCAGCAGTTTAGGCTACGGGGGATACAATGAGCAGTTCTTC. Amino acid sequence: CASSLGYGGYNEQFF.

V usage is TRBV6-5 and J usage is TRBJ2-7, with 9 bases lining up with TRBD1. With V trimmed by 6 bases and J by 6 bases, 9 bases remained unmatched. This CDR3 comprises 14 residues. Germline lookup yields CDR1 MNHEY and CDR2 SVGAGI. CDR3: CASSLSGTGSEQYF. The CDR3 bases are TGTGCCAGCAGCCTCTCCGGGACAGGGAGCGAGCAGTACTTC.

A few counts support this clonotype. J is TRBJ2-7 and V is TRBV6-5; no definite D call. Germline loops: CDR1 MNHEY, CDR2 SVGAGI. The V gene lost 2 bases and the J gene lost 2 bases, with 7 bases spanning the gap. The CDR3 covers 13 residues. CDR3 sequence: CASSYGQTYEQYF. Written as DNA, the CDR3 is TGTGCCAGCAGTTACGGGCAAACCTACGAGCAGTACTTC.

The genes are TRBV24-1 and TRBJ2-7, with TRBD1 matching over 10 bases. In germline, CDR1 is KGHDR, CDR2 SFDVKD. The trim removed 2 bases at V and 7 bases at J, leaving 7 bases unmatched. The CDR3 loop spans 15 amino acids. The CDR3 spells CATSDSGTGEREQYF. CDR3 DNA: TGTGCCACCAGTGATTCAGGGACAGGGGAGAGGGAGCAGTACTTC.

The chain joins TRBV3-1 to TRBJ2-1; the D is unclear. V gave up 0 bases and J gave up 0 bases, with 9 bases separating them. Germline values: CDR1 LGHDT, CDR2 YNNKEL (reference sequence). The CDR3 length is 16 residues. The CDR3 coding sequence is TGTGCCAGCAGCCAAGACGAGTATAGCTCCTACAATGAGCAGTTCTTC. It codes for CASSQDEYSSYNEQFF.

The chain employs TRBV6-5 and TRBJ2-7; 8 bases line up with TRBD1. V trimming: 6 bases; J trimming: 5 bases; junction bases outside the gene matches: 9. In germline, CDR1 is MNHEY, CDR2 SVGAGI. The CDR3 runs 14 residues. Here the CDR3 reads CASRGRTGWDEQYF. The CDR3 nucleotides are TGTGCCAGCAGGGGTAGGACAGGGTGGGACGAGCAGTACTTC.

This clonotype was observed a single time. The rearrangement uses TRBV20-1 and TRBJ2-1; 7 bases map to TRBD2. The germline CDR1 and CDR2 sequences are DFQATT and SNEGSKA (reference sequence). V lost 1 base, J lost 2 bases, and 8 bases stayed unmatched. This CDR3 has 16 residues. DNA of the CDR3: TGCAGTGCTAGAGGGACTAGTGTCAGTCCCTACAATGAGCAGTTCTTC. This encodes CSARGTSVSPYNEQFF.

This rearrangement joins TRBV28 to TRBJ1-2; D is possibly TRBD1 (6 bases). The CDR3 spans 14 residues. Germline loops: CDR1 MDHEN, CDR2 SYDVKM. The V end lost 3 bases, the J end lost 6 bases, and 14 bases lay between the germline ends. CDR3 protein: CASSLGGFSDGYTF. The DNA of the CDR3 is TGTGCCAGCAGTTTGGGGGGCTTTAGCGATGGCTACACCTTC.

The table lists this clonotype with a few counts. The CDR3 spells CASSYSIGTRNNEQFF. Written as DNA, the CDR3 is TGTGCCAGCAGTTACTCGATCGGTACCCGGAACAATGAGCAGTTCTTC. The gene calls are TRBV6-2 or TRBV6-3 and TRBJ2-1, with D uncertain. This CDR3 is 16 amino acids long. Germline V gene lookup returns CDR1 MNHEY and CDR2 SVGEGT. Trimming took off 0 bases at V and 5 bases at J, with 14 bases between the two ends.

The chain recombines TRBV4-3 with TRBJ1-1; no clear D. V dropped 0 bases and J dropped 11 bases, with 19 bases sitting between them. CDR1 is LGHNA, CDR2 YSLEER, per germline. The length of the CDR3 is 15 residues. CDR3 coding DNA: TGCGCCAGCAGCCAAGAATCGGTGAGTCCAGGAAAGGCTTTCTTT. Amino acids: CASSQESVSPGKAFF.

The CDR3 protein is CSVEGTGAEQYF. CDR3 coding DNA: TGCAGCGTTGAAGGTACGGGGGCCGAGCAGTACTTC. V usage is TRBV29-1 and J usage is TRBJ2-7, with D perhaps given as TRBD1 or TRBD2 (6 bases each). CDR1 is SQVTM, CDR2 ANQGSEA, per germline. Trimming removed 1 base at V and 6 bases at J, with 10 bases between. The CDR3 is made up of 12 amino acids.

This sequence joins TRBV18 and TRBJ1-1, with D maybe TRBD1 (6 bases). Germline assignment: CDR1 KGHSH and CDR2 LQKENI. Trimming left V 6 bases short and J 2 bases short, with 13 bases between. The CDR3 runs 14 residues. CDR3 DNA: TGTGCCAGCTCCCGAGACAGGTCTAACACTGAAGCTTTCTTT. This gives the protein CASSRDRSNTEAFF.

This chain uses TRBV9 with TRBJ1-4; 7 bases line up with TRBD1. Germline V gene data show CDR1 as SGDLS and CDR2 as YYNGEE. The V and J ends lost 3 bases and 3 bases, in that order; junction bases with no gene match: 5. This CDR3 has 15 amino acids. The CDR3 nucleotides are TGTGCCAGCAGCGACCCAGGGGGGTCTAATGAAAAACTGTTTTTT. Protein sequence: CASSDPGGSNEKLFF.

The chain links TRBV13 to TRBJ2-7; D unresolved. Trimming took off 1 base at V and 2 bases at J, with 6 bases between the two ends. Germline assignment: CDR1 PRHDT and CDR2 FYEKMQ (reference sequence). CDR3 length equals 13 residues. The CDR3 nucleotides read TGTGCCAGCAGCTTAGTAACAGCCTACGAGCAGTACTTC. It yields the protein CASSLVTAYEQYF.